Sequencing of this T cell receptor beta chain was carried out in a study of cytomegalovirus exposure and HLA in healthy donors. The germline V gene has CDR1 SGHVS and CDR2 FNYEAQ. Trimming at V came to 5 bases and at J to 6 bases, leaving 9 bases not matched to a gene. The CDR3 loop spans 14 amino acids. The PCR made use of 60 Vbeta and 13 Jbeta primers. Sequencing was performed with immunoSEQ multiplex PCR; in TCRdb, only in-frame clones are kept and a portion is missing. The sample yields roughly 110,000 clones, about three quarters seen once. The source is a woman aged 45-65 years in good health and CMV-seropositive. The genes are TRBV7-6 and TRBJ1-1; 7 bases are a match to TRBD1. The sample taken for sequencing was PBMCs. CDR3 DNA: TGTGCCAGCAGCCCGGGACAGACCGGCTCTGAAGCTTTCTTT. Amino acids: CASSPGQTGSEAFF.